Below, one T cell receptor beta chain is given with its context. It lacks a known antigen. From each donor, a roughly 2.4 ml peripheral blood sample was collected into PAXgene tubes and kept at -80 degrees C. Total RNA was isolated from whole blood with the PAXgene blood miRNA kit on an automated QIAcube, without T cell sorting. Peripheral blood from monozygotic twin pairs who were concordant or discordant for inflammatory bowel disease underwent deep TCRalpha and TCRbeta repertoire profiling using unique molecular barcoding. Smoking habits were recorded for all twin pairs, and individuals were classified as current, former or never smokers. The CDR3 holds 16 amino acids from the cysteine to the phenylalanine. No DNA was logged. For CDR1 and CDR2, the germline V gene (reference sequence) lists SGHKS and YYEKEE. Libraries were made using 5' RACE. The input for every TCR library was roughly 3.5 ug of total RNA. For each sample, cDNA was synthesized in eight separate reactions using SMARTScribe reverse transcriptase. During cDNA synthesis, unique molecular identifiers containing a 6-nucleotide sample barcode were introduced by template switching. TCRalpha and TCRbeta cDNA was amplified in two nested PCRs of around 15 and 10 cycles, and bead purification was carried out after each PCR. Before amplification, the cDNA was both treated with uracil DNA-glycosylase and purified with the QIAquick PCR purification kit. The second PCR added Illumina TruSeq-compatible adapters along with sample-specific barcodes. TapeStation and Qubit were used to check library quality and concentration, and approximately 5.5 ng of each library went into the pool. The pooled libraries were sequenced with 2 x 100 bp reads and custom sequencing primers on an Illumina HiSeq2500 single-index Rapid Run. Per the original workflow: MiGEC version 1.2.6 was used for UMI-based consensus assembly to correct PCR and sequencing errors. MiXCR version 2.1.1 was used to carry out V(D)J alignment, clonotype assembly and CDR3 extraction. To normalise gene usage, clonotype sharing and MAIT/NKT TCR abundance, the analysis used the top 1000, 10 000 and 20 000 clonotypes per sample. Diversity was computed as the inverse Simpson index with the vegan R package after downsampling to 27 000 UMIs. Statistical testing used paired Mann-Whitney U tests on the discordant twin pairs and applied Benjamini-Hochberg correction for multiple testing. The reads went through TCRdb reprocessing, and each CDR3 protein sequence gets one entry with no DNA. The V and J calls here are based on TCRdb, not the publication. This sample's clone table shows about 350,000 distinct CDR3 sequences. The ten biggest clones cover around 2% of the sample.

The sample comes from a study of monozygotic twins with inflammatory bowel disease (dated by TCRdb to the late 2010s). For the study in its entirety: The complete study included about 30 monozygotic twin pairs: 19 IBD-discordant Danish pairs and nine German pairs, of which four were IBD-concordant and five were IBD-discordant. The search for disease-associated traits relied mainly on comparing IBD patients with their genetically identical healthy co-twins within discordant pairs. Each individual had, on average, about 151 000 unique TCRalpha sequences and 181 000 unique TCRbeta sequences available for analysis.

What the research found in general, with its limitations: Different T cell subtypes could not be distinguished in the analysis. TCRbeta repertoire diversity, by inverse Simpson index, was decreased in IBD patients compared with their healthy co-twins. Because patients received different immunosuppressive treatments, the repertoires may have picked up extra background noise and variability between individuals. Compared with healthy twins, IBD patients shared fewer clonotypes with other individuals, and the difference was most pronounced in patients with signs of disease activity. No single strong signal or clonotype linked to IBD turned up in the results, so the idea that one exists was not supported. Concordant and discordant twins showed no difference in repertoire similarity, possibly because of limited statistical power.

The V gene is TRBV5-5 and the J gene is TRBJ1-5. The sequenced sample consisted of blood. This receptor was taken from a human donor with ulcerative colitis or Crohn's disease, or a healthy co-twin of an affected twin (not recorded which). The CDR3 amino acid sequence is: CASSLSDGLSNQPQHF. The variable domain in full, with residues beyond the CDR3 obtained from the reference TRBV5-5 and TRBJ1-5 genes, is DAGVTQSPTHLIKTRGQQVTLRCSPISGHKSVSWYQQVLGQGPQFIFQYYEKEERGRGNFPDRFSARQFPNYSSELNVNALLLGDSALYLCASSLSDGLSNQPQHFGDGTRLSIL.